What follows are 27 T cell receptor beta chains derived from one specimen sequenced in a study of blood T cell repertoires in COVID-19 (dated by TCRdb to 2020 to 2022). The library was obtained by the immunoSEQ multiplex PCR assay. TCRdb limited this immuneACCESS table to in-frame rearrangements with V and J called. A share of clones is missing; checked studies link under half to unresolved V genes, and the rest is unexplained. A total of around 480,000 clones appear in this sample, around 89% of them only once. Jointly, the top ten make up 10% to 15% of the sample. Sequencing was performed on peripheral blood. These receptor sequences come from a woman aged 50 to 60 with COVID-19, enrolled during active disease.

CDR3 region: CASGGWDTEAFF. The DNA for the CDR3 is TGTGCCAGCGGGGGGTGGGACACTGAAGCTTTCTTT. The rearrangement uses TRBV3-1 (or the pseudogene TRBV3-2) and TRBJ1-1; possible D gene TRBD1, 5 bases. Per the germline V gene, CDR1 is LGHDT and CDR2 is YNNKEL (reference sequence). The length of the CDR3 is 12 residues. The V and J ends lost 8 bases and 3 bases respectively, with 10 bases between them.

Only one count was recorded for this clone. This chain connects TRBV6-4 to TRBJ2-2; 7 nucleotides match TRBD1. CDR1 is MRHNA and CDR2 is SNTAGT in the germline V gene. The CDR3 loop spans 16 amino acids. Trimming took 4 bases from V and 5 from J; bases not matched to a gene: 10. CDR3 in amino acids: CASSGPGTEGTGELFF. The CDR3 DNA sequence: TGTGCCAGCAGTGGACCCGGGACAGAAGGAACCGGGGAGCTGTTTTTT.

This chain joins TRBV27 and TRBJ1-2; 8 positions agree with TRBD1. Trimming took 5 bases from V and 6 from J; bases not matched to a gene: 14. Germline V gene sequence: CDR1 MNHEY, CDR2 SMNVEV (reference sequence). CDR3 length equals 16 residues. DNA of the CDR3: TGTGCCAGCAGTCCCTGGGACAGGATGGGGCTGGATGGCTACACCTTC. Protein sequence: CASSPWDRMGLDGYTF.

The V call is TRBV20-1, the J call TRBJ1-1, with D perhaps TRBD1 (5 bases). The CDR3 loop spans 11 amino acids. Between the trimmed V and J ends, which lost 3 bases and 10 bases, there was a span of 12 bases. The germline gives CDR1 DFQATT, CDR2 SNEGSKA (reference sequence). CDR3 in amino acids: CSASRAQGAFF. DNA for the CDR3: TGCAGTGCTAGTAGGGCCCAGGGAGCTTTCTTT.

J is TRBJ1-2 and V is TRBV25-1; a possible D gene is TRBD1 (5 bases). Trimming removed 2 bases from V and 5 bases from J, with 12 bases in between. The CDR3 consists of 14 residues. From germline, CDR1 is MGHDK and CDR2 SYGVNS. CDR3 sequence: CASSETRQIYGYTF. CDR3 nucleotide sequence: TGTGCCAGCAGTGAAACCCGACAGATATATGGCTACACCTTC.

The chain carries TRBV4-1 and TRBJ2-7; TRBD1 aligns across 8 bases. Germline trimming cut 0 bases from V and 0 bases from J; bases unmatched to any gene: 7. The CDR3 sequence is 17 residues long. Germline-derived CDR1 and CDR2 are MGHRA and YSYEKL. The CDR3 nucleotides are TGCGCCAGCAGCCAAGATCTGGAGACAGGGGCCTCCTACGAGCAGTACTTC. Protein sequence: CASSQDLETGASYEQYF.

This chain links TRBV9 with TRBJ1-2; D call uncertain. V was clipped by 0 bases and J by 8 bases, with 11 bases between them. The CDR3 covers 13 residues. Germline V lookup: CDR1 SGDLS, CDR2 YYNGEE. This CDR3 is CASSVALAQGYTF. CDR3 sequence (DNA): TGTGCCAGCAGCGTAGCCCTCGCCCAGGGCTACACCTTC.

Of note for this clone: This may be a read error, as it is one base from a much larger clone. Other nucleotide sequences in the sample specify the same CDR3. The CDR3 sequence: CASSFDRDYGYTF. CDR3 coding DNA: TGTGCCAGCAGCTTCGACAGGGACTATGGCTACACCTTC. This rearrangement joins TRBV7-9 to TRBJ1-2; 7 bases fit TRBD1. The V gene end was trimmed by 3 bases and the J gene end by 3 bases; junction bases not matched to a gene: 1. In germline, CDR1 is SEHNR, CDR2 FQNEAQ (reference sequence). The CDR3 is 13 residues long.

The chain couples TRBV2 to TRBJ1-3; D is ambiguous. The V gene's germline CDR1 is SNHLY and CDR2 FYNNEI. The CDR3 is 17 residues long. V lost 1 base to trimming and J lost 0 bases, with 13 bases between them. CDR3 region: CASSEGHLIRSGNTIYF. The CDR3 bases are TGTGCCAGCAGTGAAGGACATCTCATACGCTCTGGAAACACCATATATTTT.

The CDR3 nucleotides are TGTGCCAGCAGTTTAAGGCGGACAGGCCCCTACGAGCAGTACTTC. It specifies CASSLRRTGPYEQYF. This chain uses TRBV6-5 with TRBJ2-7; TRBD1 matches at 7 bases. There are 15 residues in the CDR3. CDR1 MNHEY and CDR2 SVGAGI come from the germline V gene. Losses at the gene ends were 4 bases for V and 2 bases for J; bases not matched to a gene: 8.

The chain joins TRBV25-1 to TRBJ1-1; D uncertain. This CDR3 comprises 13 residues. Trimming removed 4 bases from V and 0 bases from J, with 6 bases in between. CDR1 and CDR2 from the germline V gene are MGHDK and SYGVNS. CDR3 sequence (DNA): TGTGCCAGCAGTGGACTCATGAACACTGAAGCTTTCTTT. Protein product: CASSGLMNTEAFF.

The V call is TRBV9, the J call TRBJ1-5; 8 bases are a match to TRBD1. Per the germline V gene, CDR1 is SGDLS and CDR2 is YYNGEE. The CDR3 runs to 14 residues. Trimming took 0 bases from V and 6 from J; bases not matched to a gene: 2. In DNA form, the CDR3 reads TGTGCCAGCAGCGTAGGACAGGGGACTCAGCCCCAGCATTTT. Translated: CASSVGQGTQPQHF.

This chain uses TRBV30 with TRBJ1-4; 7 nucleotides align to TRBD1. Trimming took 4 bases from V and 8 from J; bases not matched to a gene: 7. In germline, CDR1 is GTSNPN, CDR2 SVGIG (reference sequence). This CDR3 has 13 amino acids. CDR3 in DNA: TGTGCCTGGACTGGGACAGTACAGGAAAAACTGTTTTTT. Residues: CAWTGTVQEKLFF.

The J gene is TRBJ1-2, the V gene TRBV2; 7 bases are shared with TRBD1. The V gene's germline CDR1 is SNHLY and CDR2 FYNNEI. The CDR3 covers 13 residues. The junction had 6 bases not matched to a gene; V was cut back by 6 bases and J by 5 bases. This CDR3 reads CASRGEGAYGYTF. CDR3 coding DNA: TGTGCCAGCAGGGGTGAGGGGGCTTATGGCTACACCTTC.

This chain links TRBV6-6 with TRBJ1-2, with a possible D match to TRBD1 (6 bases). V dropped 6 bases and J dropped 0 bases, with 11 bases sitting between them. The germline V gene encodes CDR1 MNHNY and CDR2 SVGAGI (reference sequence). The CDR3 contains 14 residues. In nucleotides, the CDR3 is TGTGCCAGCAGCAAACAGGGATCTAACTATGGCTACACCTTC. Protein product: CASSKQGSNYGYTF.

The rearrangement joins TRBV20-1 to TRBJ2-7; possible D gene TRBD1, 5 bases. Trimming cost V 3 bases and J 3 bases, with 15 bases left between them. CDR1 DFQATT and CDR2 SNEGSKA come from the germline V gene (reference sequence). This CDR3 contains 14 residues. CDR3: CSASRGPGIYEQYF. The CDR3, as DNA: TGCAGTGCTAGTAGAGGTCCAGGGATCTACGAGCAGTACTTC.

CDR3 amino acids: CARSLARVGRYTF. CDR3 nucleotide sequence: TGTGCCAGAAGCTTGGCTAGGGTGGGGCGTTACACCTTC. V is TRBV5-3 and J is TRBJ1-2; weak D call: TRBD1 (5 bases). TRBV5-3 falls under the ORF class, with uncertain function. The germline V and J ends were trimmed by 0 bases and 11 bases, with 14 bases remaining between them. This CDR3 comprises 13 residues.

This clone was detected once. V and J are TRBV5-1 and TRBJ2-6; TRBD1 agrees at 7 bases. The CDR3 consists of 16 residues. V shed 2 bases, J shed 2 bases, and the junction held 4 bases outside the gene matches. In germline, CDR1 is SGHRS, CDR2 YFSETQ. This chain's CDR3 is CASSFRGIAGANVLTF. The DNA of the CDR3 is TGCGCCAGCAGCTTCAGGGGGATAGCTGGGGCCAACGTCCTGACTTTC.

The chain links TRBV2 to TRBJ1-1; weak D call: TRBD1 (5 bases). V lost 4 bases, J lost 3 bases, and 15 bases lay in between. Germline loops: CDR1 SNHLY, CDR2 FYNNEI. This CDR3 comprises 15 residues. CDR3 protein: CASSALGGGYTEAFF. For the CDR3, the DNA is TGTGCCAGCAGTGCCCTCGGGGGGGGATACACTGAAGCTTTCTTT.

CDR3 bases: TGTGCCAGCAGCCAAATGTGGGGGACAGGGGCCTACGAGCAGTACTTC. As protein: CASSQMWGTGAYEQYF. The chain is built from TRBV3-1 (or the pseudogene TRBV3-2) and TRBJ2-7, with 10 nucleotides matching TRBD1. CDR3 length: 16 amino acids. V dropped 2 bases and J dropped 2; count of bases not matched to a gene: 6. Germline lookup yields CDR1 LGHDT and CDR2 YNNKEL (reference sequence).

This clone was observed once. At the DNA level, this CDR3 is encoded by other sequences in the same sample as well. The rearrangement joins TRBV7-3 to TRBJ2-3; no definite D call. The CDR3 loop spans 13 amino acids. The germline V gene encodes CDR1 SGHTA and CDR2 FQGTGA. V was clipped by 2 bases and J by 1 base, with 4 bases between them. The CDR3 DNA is TGTGCCAGCAGCTTAGGAGGCACAGATACGCAGTATTTT. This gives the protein CASSLGGTDTQYF.

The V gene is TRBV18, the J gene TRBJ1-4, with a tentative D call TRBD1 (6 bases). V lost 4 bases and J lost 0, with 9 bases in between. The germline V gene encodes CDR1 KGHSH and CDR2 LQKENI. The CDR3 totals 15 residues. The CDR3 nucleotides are TGTGCCAGCTCACTCAGGGGACCAACTAATGAAAAACTGTTTTTT. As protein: CASSLRGPTNEKLFF. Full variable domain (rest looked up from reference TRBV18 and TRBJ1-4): NAGVMQNPRHLVRRRGQEARLRCSPMKGHSHVYWYRQLPEEGLKFMVYLQKENIIDESGMPKERFSAEFPKEGPSILRIQQVVRGDSAAYFCASSLRGPTNEKLFFGSGTQLSVL.

The CDR3 is CASSITPDRGSYGYTF. Written as DNA, the CDR3 is TGTGCCAGTAGTATAACTCCGGACAGGGGTAGCTATGGCTACACCTTC. The chain couples TRBV19 to TRBJ1-2; TRBD1 aligns across 9 bases. The ends lost 2 bases at V and 4 bases at J; junction bases unmatched: 8. The CDR3 totals 16 residues. Germline assignment: CDR1 LNHDA and CDR2 SQIVND (reference sequence).

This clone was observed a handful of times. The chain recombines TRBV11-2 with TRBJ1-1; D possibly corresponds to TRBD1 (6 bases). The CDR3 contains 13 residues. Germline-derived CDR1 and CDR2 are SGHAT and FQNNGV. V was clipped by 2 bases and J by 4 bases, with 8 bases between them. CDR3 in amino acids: CASSLNRATEAFF. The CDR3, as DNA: TGTGCCAGCAGCTTAAACAGGGCCACTGAAGCTTTCTTT.

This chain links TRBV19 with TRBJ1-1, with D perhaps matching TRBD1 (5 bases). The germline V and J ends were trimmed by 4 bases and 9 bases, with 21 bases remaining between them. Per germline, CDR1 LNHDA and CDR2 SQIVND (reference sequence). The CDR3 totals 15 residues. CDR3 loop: CASSTQRRPRGKAFF. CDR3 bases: TGTGCCAGTAGTACTCAGCGCAGGCCACGGGGGAAAGCTTTCTTT.

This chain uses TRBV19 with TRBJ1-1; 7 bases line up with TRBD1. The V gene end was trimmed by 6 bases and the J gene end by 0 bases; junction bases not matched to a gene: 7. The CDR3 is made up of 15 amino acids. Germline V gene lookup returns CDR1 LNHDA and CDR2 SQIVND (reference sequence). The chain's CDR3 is CASSRGQRMNTEAFF. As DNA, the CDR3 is TGTGCCAGTAGCCGGGGACAGCGGATGAACACTGAAGCTTTCTTT.

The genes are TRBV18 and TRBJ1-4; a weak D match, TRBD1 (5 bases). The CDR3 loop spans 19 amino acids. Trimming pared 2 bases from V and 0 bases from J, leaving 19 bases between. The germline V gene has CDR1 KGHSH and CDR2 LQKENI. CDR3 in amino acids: CASSPGQSGGGATNEKLFF. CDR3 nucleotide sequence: TGTGCCAGCTCACCAGGTCAATCCGGTGGAGGGGCAACTAATGAAAAACTGTTTTTT. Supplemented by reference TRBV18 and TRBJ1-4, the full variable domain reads NAGVMQNPRHLVRRRGQEARLRCSPMKGHSHVYWYRQLPEEGLKFMVYLQKENIIDESGMPKERFSAEFPKEGPSILRIQQVVRGDSAAYFCASSPGQSGGGATNEKLFFGSGTQLSVL.